This record covers a single T cell receptor beta chain. It has no known antigen specificity. Base-call qualities are not available, and no considerably larger clone is one nucleotide away. Trimming costs V 3 bases and J 0 bases, and their ends lie 15 bases apart. CDR1 MDHEN and CDR2 SYDVKM are derived from the germline V gene. From the cysteine through the phenylalanine, the CDR3 covers 18 amino acids. Kept here is only the CDR3 DNA, which spans 54 bases and is read in frame from base 1. These data are taken from a study of stem cell transplantation in POMP-related autoinflammatory disease (dated by TCRdb to the early 2020s). Regarding the study in general: It was hypothesized that MHC class I-dependent CD8+ T-cell differentiation and positive selection are impaired by defective thymoproteasomes, resulting in skewing of the TRB repertoire. Before transplant, patients showed CD4+ naive T-cell skewing, low CD8+ T-cell proportions, and reduced T-cell cytokine secretion. After transplant, DNA chimerism analysis showed 100% donor engraftment of neutrophils and platelets through one year. High-throughput TRB sequencing assessed how POMP deficiency affects T-cell receptor beta repertoire diversity and CDR3 characteristics.

The sample's time point label, decoded: after hematopoietic stem cell transplant. PRAID featured prominent immunodeficiency alongside autoinflammation. Before TRB sequencing, T-cell subsets (conventional T cells, CD8+ T cells, regulatory T cells, T follicular helper cells) were sorted. Library method: the immunoSEQ multiplex PCR assay. The original pipeline was this. Repertoire diversity was quantified with Shannon entropy, accounting for clonal size distribution. The Gini-Simpson index (Simpson_1-D) served as the measure of how unequally clonotypes were distributed. Drawn from immuneACCESS, this table holds only the in-frame rearrangements with V and J called that TCRdb kept. Clones are partly lost; checked studies trace under half to an unresolved V gene and leave the rest unexplained. That table furnishes V, J and clone size, whereas the DNA furnished D and trimming. In this sample the table shows more than 8,500 clones, around 90% of which occur a single time. Of the sample, 13% falls within the top ten clones.

The paper as a whole reports these results and caveats: A restricted number of unique TRB V-J gene pairings was observed in PRAID patients. Statistical significance for the trend toward lower diversity and increased clonality in PRAID patients was reached only for regulatory T cells. Across all analyzed T-cell subsets, PRAID patients showed a trend toward higher clonality and lower TRB diversity.

This sequence uses TRBV28 and TRBJ1-6; TRBD1 is a possible D gene, resting on 5 matching bases. The material sequenced was CD8+ T cells from PBMCs, taken after stem cell transplantation. This TCR derives from a human patient with POMP-related autoinflammation and immune dysregulation (PRAID). Following a transplant, some T lymphocytes may have been derived from the graft donor. This receptor has the CDR3 CASSLGPGLNSYNSPLHF. The nucleotides read TGTGCCAGCAGTTTGGGCCCAGGGCTGAACTCCTATAATTCACCCCTCCACTTT.